This entry features one TCR beta chain sequence. This sample was taken from a study of T cell responses to AZD1222 COVID-19 vaccine. Sequencing used immunoSEQ multiplex PCR; TCRdb keeps in-frame clones, though not all of them. Here the sample spans fewer than 130,000 clones, about 90% being singletons. From germline, CDR1 is SGDLS and CDR2 YYNGEE. This CDR3 spans 12 amino acids. The germline V and J ends were trimmed by 3 bases and 3 bases, with 5 bases remaining between them. This TCR came from an adult who received the AZD1222 COVID-19 vaccine. This sample comprised peripheral blood, obtained 28 days after the second AZD1222 dose. The gene calls are TRBV9 and TRBJ2-3; D is ambiguous. The CDR3 reads CASSETTDTQYF. DNA for the CDR3: TGTGCCAGCAGCGAGACTACAGATACGCAGTATTTT.